These 18 T cell receptor beta chains were sequenced from one sample in a study of cytomegalovirus exposure and HLA in healthy donors. Produced via immunoSEQ multiplex PCR; TCRdb's table is partial and in-frame only. This sample has tens of thousands of clones, with roughly 93% found just once. The sequenced material came from PBMCs. Receptors were obtained from a young woman in good health and CMV-seronegative.

The chain has TRBV28 and TRBJ1-4; a possible D gene is TRBD1 (5 bases). The CDR3 sequence is 15 residues long. Germline V gene sequence: CDR1 MDHEN, CDR2 SYDVKM. V dropped 4 bases and J dropped 4 bases, with 13 bases sitting between them. The CDR3 nucleotides are TGTGCCAGCAGTTCCCAGGGTTCTTATAATGAAAAACTGTTTTTT. Protein product: CASSSQGSYNEKLFF.

This chain connects TRBV6-1 to TRBJ2-1, with TRBD2 matching 9 bases. There are 15 residues in the CDR3. The V segment lost 6 bases and the J segment 10 bases; nucleotides outside the gene matches: 13. Germline CDR1 reads MNHNS; CDR2 reads SASEGT. DNA for the CDR3: TGTGCCAGCAGCCCCATAGCGGGAGCGTCGCGGGAGCAGTTCTTC. As protein: CASSPIAGASREQFF.

The J gene is TRBJ1-4, the V gene TRBV6-1; 9 positions match TRBD1. CDR1 MNHNS and CDR2 SASEGT come from the germline V gene. The CDR3 covers 13 residues. The ends lost 6 bases at V and 8 bases at J; junction bases unmatched: 4. DNA for the CDR3: TGTGCCAGCAGGACAGGGGGGCACGAAAAACTGTTTTTT. Translated, it gives CASRTGGHEKLFF.

This clone came up once. V is TRBV5-5 and J is TRBJ2-1; TRBD1 matches at 11 bases. Germline lookup yields CDR1 SGHKS and CDR2 YYEKEE (reference sequence). The ends lost 2 bases at V and 8 bases at J; junction bases unmatched: 6. This CDR3 is built from 15 residues. The DNA of the CDR3 is TGTGCCAGCAGCTTTGGGACAGGGGGATTCTATGAGCAGTTCTTC. It codes for CASSFGTGGFYEQFF.

The count of this clone is one. J is TRBJ1-1 and V is TRBV10-3; D is perhaps TRBD1 (5 bases). Trimming shortened V by 2 bases and J by 2 bases, and 9 bases separated the two germline ends. CDR1 and CDR2 (germline): ENHRY, SYGVKD. The CDR3 runs to 14 residues. In DNA, the CDR3 is TGTGCCATCAGTGAGGGCAGGGTAAACACTGAAGCTTTCTTT. It yields the protein CAISEGRVNTEAFF.

V gene TRBV27 combines with J gene TRBJ2-3; 8 nucleotides agree with TRBD2. V dropped 2 bases and J dropped 3; count of bases not matched to a gene: 10. Germline V gene sequence: CDR1 MNHEY, CDR2 SMNVEV (reference sequence). The CDR3 spans 17 residues. The CDR3 loop is CASSLGPAGAGTDTQYF. The CDR3 coding sequence is TGTGCCAGCAGTTTAGGCCCAGCGGGAGCGGGTACAGATACGCAGTATTTT.

The chain is built from TRBV18 and TRBJ2-7; 8 positions match TRBD2. Germline V gene data show CDR1 as KGHSH and CDR2 as LQKENI. This CDR3 is 13 amino acids long. J gave up 4 bases and V 3 bases, and 2 bases lay outside the gene matches. The CDR3 protein is CASSPREGYEQYF. The CDR3 DNA is TGTGCCAGCTCACCCCGGGAGGGATACGAGCAGTACTTC.

The count of this clone is one. The rearrangement uses TRBV5-6 and TRBJ2-5, with 9 bases identical to TRBD1. The CDR3 is made up of 14 amino acids. Germline CDR1 is SGHDT and CDR2 is YYEEEE. Trimming cost V 3 bases and J 8 bases; bases outside gene matches: 8. The CDR3 DNA is TGTGCCAGCAGCTCGGACAGGGGCAGGCGAACCCAGTACTTC. Residues: CASSSDRGRRTQYF.

This chain connects TRBV6-1 to TRBJ1-1; 7 bases agree with TRBD1. CDR3 size: 15 residues. J lost 0 bases, V lost 8 bases, and 9 bases had no gene match. Per germline, CDR1 MNHNS and CDR2 SASEGT. For the CDR3, the DNA is TGTGCCAGCGGGGGGACAGTTGTTATGAACACTGAAGCTTTCTTT. It yields the protein CASGGTVVMNTEAFF.

J is TRBJ2-2 and V is TRBV5-1, with no clear D. This CDR3 contains 15 residues. V lost 0 bases, J lost 1 base, and 7 bases lay in between. The germline V gene encodes CDR1 SGHRS and CDR2 YFSETQ. CDR3 region: CASSLDPGNTGELFF. The CDR3 region has the DNA TGCGCCAGCAGCTTGGACCCAGGGAACACCGGGGAGCTGTTTTTT.

The gene calls are TRBV5-1 and TRBJ2-5, with a tentative D call TRBD1 (5 bases). The CDR3 is 15 amino acids. Germline V gene lookup returns CDR1 SGHRS and CDR2 YFSETQ. Trimming took 4 bases from V and 4 from J, leaving 17 bases between them. CDR3 in DNA: TGCGCCAGCAGCGACCCGCGCGTTGGGGCAGAGACCCAGTACTTC. It specifies CASSDPRVGAETQYF.

This clone is a singleton in its sample. CDR3: CASSLVGGNTEAFF. The DNA for the CDR3 is TGTGCCAGCAGTTTAGTGGGGGGAAACACTGAAGCTTTCTTT. The rearrangement joins TRBV27 to TRBJ1-1; a weak D match, TRBD1 (5 bases). CDR1 is MNHEY and CDR2 is SMNVEV in the germline V gene (reference sequence). V lost 2 bases and J 2 bases, leaving 9 bases between the germline ends. The CDR3 covers 14 residues.

The V call is TRBV7-9, the J call TRBJ1-2; tentative D call: TRBD1 (5 bases). V shed 3 bases and J shed 10 bases, with 21 bases lying between them. CDR1 is SEHNR, CDR2 FQNEAQ, per germline (reference sequence). This CDR3 has 15 residues. DNA for the CDR3: TGTGCCAGCAGCTTTTTCACGGACAACAGCATAGTCTACACCTTC. Amino acids: CASSFFTDNSIVYTF.

The chain joins TRBV7-8 to TRBJ2-5; TRBD1 is a possible D gene (6 bases). The V gene lost 6 bases and the J gene lost 1 base, with 12 bases spanning the gap. The CDR3 loop spans 14 amino acids. Per the germline V gene, CDR1 is SGHVS and CDR2 is FQNEAQ. In nucleotides, the CDR3 is TGTGCCAGCAGACCCGACAGGACCCAAGAGACCCAGTACTTC. This gives the protein CASRPDRTQETQYF.

This clone was counted a single time. V usage is TRBV6-1 and J usage is TRBJ2-1, with D possibly TRBD2 on 6 matching bases. Germline V gene data show CDR1 as MNHNS and CDR2 as SASEGT. V lost 8 bases to trimming and J lost 7 bases, with 18 bases between them. The CDR3 sequence is 14 residues long. The CDR3 sequence: CASGWTDRGNEQFF. The CDR3 DNA follows: TGTGCCAGCGGGTGGACCGACCGGGGGAATGAGCAGTTCTTC.

The chain combines TRBV6-4 with TRBJ1-2; weak D call: TRBD1 (5 bases). CDR3 length: 15 residues. Germline lookup yields CDR1 MRHNA and CDR2 SNTAGT. The V end lost 6 bases, the J end lost 5 bases, and 19 bases lay between the germline ends. The CDR3: CASSENQGPNYGYTF. The CDR3 DNA follows: TGTGCCAGCAGCGAAAACCAGGGTCCAAATTATGGCTACACCTTC.

This chain uses TRBV5-4 with TRBJ2-3; TRBD1 matches 8 bases. The junction had 11 bases not matched to a gene; V was cut back by 4 bases and J by 4 bases. The V gene's germline CDR1 is SGHNT and CDR2 YYREEE (reference sequence). There are 16 residues in the CDR3. CDR3 DNA: TGTGCCAGCAGCCCCCCACCGGGACAGGCGGCAGATACGCAGTATTTT. It translates to CASSPPPGQAADTQYF.

Regarding this clone: At the DNA level, this CDR3 is encoded by other sequences in the same sample as well. V is TRBV5-5 and J is TRBJ1-1, with 8 bases identical to TRBD1. The trim removed 3 bases at V and 1 base at J, leaving 2 bases unmatched. Germline V lookup: CDR1 SGHKS, CDR2 YYEKEE (reference sequence). This CDR3 has 14 amino acids. The DNA of the CDR3 is TGTGCCAGCAGCTCGACAGGGGCGAACACTGAAGCTTTCTTT. This sequence encodes CASSSTGANTEAFF.